This TCR beta chain was captured in a study of shared clonotypes between healthy human individuals. About the research overall: There were three CD4 naive, three CD4 memory, two CD8 naive and one CD8 memory plates per donor.

Note on this clone: What it binds is unknown. Other DNA sequences in this sample translate to the same CDR3.

Germline CDR1 and CDR2: KGHSH and LQKENI. V lost 4 bases to trimming and J lost 0 bases, with 1 base between them. This CDR3 has 12 amino acids. The DNA input per sorted-subset replicate PCR was roughly 0.2 ug, corresponding to roughly 30,000 T cell genomes. Generated by immunoSEQ multiplex PCR, the TCRdb table keeps only in-frame clones and is missing some. Of just over 2,000,000 clones listed, 85% to 95% are singletons. Whole-study results and caveats: Across a handful of donors, naive CD4 shared around 5.1%, naive CD8 around 3.8%, memory CD4 less than 2.5%, memory CD8 0.4%. Clonotype sharing levels among donors were expected to vary with sequencing depth.

The sample comprised naive CD4+ T cells sorted from blood. This sample's subset: CD45RA+ positively selected. The sequence was collected from a man aged 18 to 30 in good health. V usage is TRBV18 and J usage is TRBJ1-3, with D hard to call. The CDR3 region is CASSLSGNTIYF. The CDR3, as DNA: TGTGCCAGCTCACTCTCTGGAAACACCATATATTTT. The variable domain in full, with the rest retrieved from reference TRBV18 and TRBJ1-3, is NAGVMQNPRHLVRRRGQEARLRCSPMKGHSHVYWYRQLPEEGLKFMVYLQKENIIDESGMPKERFSAEFPKEGPSILRIQQVVRGDSAAYFCASSLSGNTIYFGEGSWLTVV.